This section outlines one T cell receptor (beta chain) sequence together with its context. Antigen unknown. CDR1 and CDR2 from the germline V gene are SGHVS and FNYEAQ. Trimming took 2 bases from V and 4 from J, leaving 6 bases between them. The CDR3 contains 13 residues. This sample stems from a study of cytomegalovirus exposure and HLA in healthy donors. PCR used 60 Vbeta primers and 13 Jbeta primers. Using immunoSEQ multiplex PCR, the repertoire was profiled, and TCRdb retains in-frame clones only, with some absent. This sample has 200,000 to 250,000 clones, with around 89% found just once. Study-wide results and caveats: Rare TCR sequences predominated, though certain public TCRs were found in many donors.

The chain carries TRBV7-6 and TRBJ1-3; D call uncertain. The clonotype originates from a woman aged 18-29 years in good health and CMV-seronegative. The sample taken for sequencing was PBMCs. The CDR3 DNA sequence: TGTGCCAGCAGCTTATATAGAGGAAACACCATATATTTT. This codes for CASSLYRGNTIYF.